This T cell receptor beta chain was obtained from a study of T cell repertoires in aging, cancer and after chemotherapy. The wider study: Donors were grouped into six age bands spanning 30 or younger through 70 or older. Findings and limits, study-wide: Healthy donors lost TCR diversity with age mainly through richness, cancer patients through richness and evenness. Age-matched healthy donors had significantly more diverse, less clonal blood TCR repertoires than untreated cancer patients.

CDR1 DFQATT and CDR2 SNEGSKA come from the germline V gene (reference sequence). The CDR3 extends over 14 amino acids. V lost 6 bases and J lost 6, with 18 bases in between. Multiplex touch-down PCR with TRB-A/B primers amplified rearranged V-D-J TRB sequences. Via MiXCR, TCRdb re-called the multiplex PCR reads, giving one row per CDR3 protein. This sample has some 11,000 distinct CDR3 sequences, with approximately 32% found just once. Amplification of TCR beta used genomic DNA extracted from peripheral blood. Remarks on this clonotype: As yet, its antigen is unknown.

The sequenced sample was blood. V gene TRBV20-1 combines with J gene TRBJ2-1; weak D call: TRBD1 (7 bases). This sequence was found in a human donor in good health. The donor label of this sample is uncertain. This CDR3 reads CSAPRGRGSNEQFF. As DNA, the CDR3 is TGCAGTGCCCCAAGGGGGCGGGGCTCCAATGAGCAGTTCTTC.